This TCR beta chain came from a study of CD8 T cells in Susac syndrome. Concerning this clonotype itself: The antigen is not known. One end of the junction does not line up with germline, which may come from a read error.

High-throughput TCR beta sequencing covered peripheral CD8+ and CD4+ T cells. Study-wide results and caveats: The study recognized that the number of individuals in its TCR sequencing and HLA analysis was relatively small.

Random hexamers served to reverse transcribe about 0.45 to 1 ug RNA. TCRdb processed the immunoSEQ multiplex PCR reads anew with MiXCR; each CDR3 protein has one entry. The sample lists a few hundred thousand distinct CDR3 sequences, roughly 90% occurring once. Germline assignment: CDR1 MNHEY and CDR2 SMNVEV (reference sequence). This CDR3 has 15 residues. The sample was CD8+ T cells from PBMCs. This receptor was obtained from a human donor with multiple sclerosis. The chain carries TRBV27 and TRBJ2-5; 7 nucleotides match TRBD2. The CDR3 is CASSLGLADQETQYF. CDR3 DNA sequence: TGTGCCAGCAGTTTAGGTCTAGCGGACCAGGAGACCCAGTACTTC.